The 10 T cell receptor beta chains below all came from one sample that was sequenced in a study of blood T cell repertoires in COVID-19 (dated by TCRdb to 2018 to 2021). Library preparation employed the immunoSEQ multiplex PCR assay. TCRdb carries this immuneACCESS record with in-frame sequences only. Its versions omit some clonotypes, under half of them owing to an unresolved V gene in the studies checked, with the rest unexplained. The sample records around 120,000 clones, around 79% of which are singletons. The top ten constitute 2% to 3% of the sample. The source material was peripheral blood. These receptors were obtained from a man aged 45-65 years with acute or convalescent COVID-19.

The genes are TRBV18 and TRBJ1-5; a possible D gene is TRBD1 (6 bases). Trimming took 4 bases from V and 6 from J, leaving 13 bases between them. Per germline, CDR1 KGHSH and CDR2 LQKENI. The CDR3 has 14 amino acids. This chain's CDR3 is CASSHRQDSQPQHF. Here the CDR3 DNA reads TGTGCCAGCTCACACAGACAGGACTCTCAGCCCCAGCATTTT.

CDR3 amino acids: CASSLSGAGASTDTQYF. DNA of the CDR3: TGTGCCAGCAGTTTATCGGGAGCGGGAGCCAGCACAGATACGCAGTATTTT. The chain has TRBV28 and TRBJ2-3; 8 bases are a match to TRBD2. The CDR3 has 17 amino acids. V was clipped by 1 base and J by 0 bases; unmatched bases: 6. CDR1 MDHEN and CDR2 SYDVKM come from the germline V gene.

The chain employs TRBV6-6 and TRBJ2-3; D is unresolved. The V gene's germline CDR1 is MNHNY and CDR2 SVGAGI (reference sequence). Trimming shortened V by 6 bases and J by 5 bases, and 9 bases separated the two germline ends. The CDR3 is 12 residues long. The CDR3 reads CASSPSLDTQYF. The CDR3 DNA reads TGTGCCAGCAGCCCTTCACTAGATACGCAGTATTTT.

The chain links TRBV5-1 to TRBJ1-2; tentatively, D is TRBD1 (6 bases). Germline assignment: CDR1 SGHRS and CDR2 YFSETQ. This CDR3 contains 14 residues. Deletions cut 0 bases from V and 7 bases from J, with 13 bases between. In DNA form, the CDR3 reads TGCGCCAGCAGCTTGGGCACTACAGGGTTTGGCTACACCTTC. The encoded protein is CASSLGTTGFGYTF.

This chain uses TRBV28 with TRBJ1-1; a possible D gene is TRBD1 (5 bases). V was trimmed by 8 bases and J by 7 bases, leaving 17 bases between them. Germline assignment: CDR1 MDHEN and CDR2 SYDVKM. The CDR3 length is 13 residues. CDR3 in amino acids: CASHDRVVDEAFF. In nucleotides, the CDR3 is TGTGCCAGCCACGACAGAGTTGTGGATGAAGCTTTCTTT.

The J gene is TRBJ2-3, the V gene TRBV9, with D possibly matching TRBD2 (5 bases). Germline V CDR1 and CDR2: SGDLS, YYNGEE. The CDR3 runs to 16 residues. V lost 0 bases and J lost 6, with 17 bases in between. CDR3 protein: CASSVESGLVLDTQYF. CDR3 DNA: TGTGCCAGCAGCGTAGAGAGCGGTCTTGTTTTGGATACGCAGTATTTT.

The CDR3 region is CASSYSRQGMHTIYF. The CDR3 DNA sequence: TGTGCCAGCAGTTACTCGAGACAGGGGATGCACACCATATATTTT. The J gene is TRBJ1-3, the V gene TRBV6-5; 8 nucleotides line up with TRBD1. Germline V lookup: CDR1 MNHEY, CDR2 SVGAGI. This CDR3 contains 15 residues. After removal of 0 bases from V and 8 bases from J, the junction contained 6 bases not matched to a gene.

The CDR3 DNA reads as TGTGCCTGGATCGTACCCCGGGACTCTGGAAACACCATATATTTT. The encoded protein is CAWIVPRDSGNTIYF. J is TRBJ1-3 and V is TRBV30, with D hard to call. Germline loops: CDR1 GTSNPN, CDR2 SVGIG (reference sequence). V was trimmed by 4 bases and J by 0 bases, leaving 13 bases between them. This CDR3 has 15 residues.

About this clone: The junction differs from germline at one of its ends, possibly a read error. Other DNA sequences in the same sample also yield this CDR3. The genes are TRBV11-2 and TRBJ1-5; no clear D. Germline V lookup: CDR1 SGHAT, CDR2 FQNNGV. The CDR3 is 13 residues long. CDR3 in amino acids: CASSLESKQPQHF. The CDR3 region has the DNA TGTGCCAGCAGCTTAGAAAGCAAGCAGCCCCAGCATTTT.

The chain uses TRBV7-9 and TRBJ2-3, with D possibly TRBD1 on 6 matching bases. The germline V and J ends were trimmed by 5 bases and 3 bases, with 12 bases remaining between them. The length of the CDR3 is 14 residues. Germline-derived CDR1 and CDR2 are SEHNR and FQNEAQ (reference sequence). DNA of the CDR3: TGTGCCAGCAGCCTGCGGACAGATACAGATACGCAGTATTTT. Translating gives CASSLRTDTDTQYF.